This T cell receptor (beta chain) derives from a study of T cell responses to AZD1222 COVID-19 vaccine. Notes on the study in general: Females outnumbered males among donors, who were mostly white British; clonal diversity was possibly underestimated.

As regards this clone: The antigen is unknown.

Germline CDR1 is SGHRS and CDR2 is YFSETQ. The CDR3 is 15 amino acids. Deletions cut 0 bases from V and 9 bases from J, with 16 bases between. Produced via immunoSEQ multiplex PCR; TCRdb's table is partial and in-frame only. The table lists about 110,000 clones, about nine tenths of them singletons. This chain uses TRBV5-1 with TRBJ1-5, with a tentative D call TRBD1 (5 bases). Sequences were derived from peripheral blood, sampled on day 0 of MenACWY control vaccination. This sequence originates from an adult in good health. The CDR3 region has the DNA TGCGCCAGCAGCTTGGAAGGGGTGGACCGGGGGCCCCAGCATTTT. Translating gives CASSLEGVDRGPQHF.